This entry lists 2 T cell receptor beta chains sequenced from one sample in a study of blood T cells in healthy people across ages. A J-beta primer mix and a sample-barcoded 5' primer were used in a second PCR of about 7 to 12 cycles. TCRdb recomputed calls from the 5' RACE reads with MiXCR, one row per CDR3 protein. This repertoire shows about 1.5 million distinct CDR3 sequences, approximately 38% found once; its top ten account for around 8%. Input material: blood. These receptors all come from a young woman in good health.

V is TRBV28 and J is TRBJ2-2; unclear D gene. CDR1 MDHEN and CDR2 SYDVKM come from the germline V gene. CDR3 length equals 14 residues. Trimming left V 6 bases short and J 3 bases short, with 11 bases between. As DNA, the CDR3 is TGTGCCAGCAGAACCCCAAGGGACACCGGGGAGCTGTTTTTT. Translating gives CASRTPRDTGELFF. The variable domain in full, completed from reference TRBV28 and TRBJ2-2, reads DVKVTQSSRYLVKRTGEKVFLECVQDMDHENMFWYRQDPGLGLRLIYFSYDVKMKEKGDIPEGYSVSREKKERFSLILESASTNQTSMYLCASRTPRDTGELFFGEGSRLTVL.

This clonotype turned up a few times. The rearrangement links TRBV20-1 to TRBJ2-7; 8 nucleotides align to TRBD1. V lost 5 bases to trimming and J lost 1 base; unmatched junction nucleotides: 1. The length of the CDR3 is 12 residues. Germline CDR1 and CDR2: DFQATT and SNEGSKA (reference sequence). The CDR3 loop reads CSADRGSYEQYF. CDR3 in DNA: TGCAGTGCTGACAGGGGATCCTACGAGCAGTACTTC.